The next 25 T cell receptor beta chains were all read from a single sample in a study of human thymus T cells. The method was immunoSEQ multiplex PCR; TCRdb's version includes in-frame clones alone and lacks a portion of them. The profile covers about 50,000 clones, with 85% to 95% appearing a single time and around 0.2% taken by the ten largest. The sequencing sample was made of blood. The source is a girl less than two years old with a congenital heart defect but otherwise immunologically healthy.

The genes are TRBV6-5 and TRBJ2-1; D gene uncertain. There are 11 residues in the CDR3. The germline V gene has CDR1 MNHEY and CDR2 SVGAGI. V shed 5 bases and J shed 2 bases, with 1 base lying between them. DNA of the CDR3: TGTGCCAGCAGTACCTACAATGAGCAGTTCTTC. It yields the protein CASSTYNEQFF.

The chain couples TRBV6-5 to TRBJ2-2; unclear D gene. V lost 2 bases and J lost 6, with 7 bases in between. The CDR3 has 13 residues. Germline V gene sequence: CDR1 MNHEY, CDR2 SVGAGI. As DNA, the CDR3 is TGTGCCAGCAGTTACCGGCTAGCCGGGGAGCTGTTTTTT. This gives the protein CASSYRLAGELFF.

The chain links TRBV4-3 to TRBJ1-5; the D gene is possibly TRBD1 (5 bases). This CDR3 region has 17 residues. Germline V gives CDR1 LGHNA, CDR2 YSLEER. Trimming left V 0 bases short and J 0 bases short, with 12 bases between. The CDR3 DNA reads TGCGCCAGCAGCCAAGATTTCAGGGATCGTAGCAATCAGCCCCAGCATTTT. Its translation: CASSQDFRDRSNQPQHF.

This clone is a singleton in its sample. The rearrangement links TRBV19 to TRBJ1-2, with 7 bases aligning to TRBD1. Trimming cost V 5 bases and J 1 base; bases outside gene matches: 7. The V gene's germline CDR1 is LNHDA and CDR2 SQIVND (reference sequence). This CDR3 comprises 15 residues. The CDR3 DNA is TGTGCCAGTAGTCCGTTGGGGACAGTTAACTATGGCTACACCTTC. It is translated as CASSPLGTVNYGYTF.

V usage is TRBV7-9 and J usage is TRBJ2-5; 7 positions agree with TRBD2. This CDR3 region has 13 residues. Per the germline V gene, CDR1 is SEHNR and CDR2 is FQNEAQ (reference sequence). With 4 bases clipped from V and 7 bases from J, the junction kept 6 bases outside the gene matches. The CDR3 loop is CASSSGLEGTQYF. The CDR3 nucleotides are TGTGCCAGCAGCTCCGGACTAGAGGGGACCCAGTACTTC.

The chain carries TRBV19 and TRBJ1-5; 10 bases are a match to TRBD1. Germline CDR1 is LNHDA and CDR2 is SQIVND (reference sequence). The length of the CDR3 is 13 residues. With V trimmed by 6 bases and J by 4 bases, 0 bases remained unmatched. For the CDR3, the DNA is TGTGCCAGTAGGGACAGGGGGAATCAGCCCCAGCATTTT. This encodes CASRDRGNQPQHF.

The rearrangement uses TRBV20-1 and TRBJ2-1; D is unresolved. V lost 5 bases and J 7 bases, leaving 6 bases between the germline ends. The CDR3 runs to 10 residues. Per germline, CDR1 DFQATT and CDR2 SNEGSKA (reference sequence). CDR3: CSAQRNEQFF. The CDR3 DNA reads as TGCAGTGCTCAAAGGAATGAGCAGTTCTTC.

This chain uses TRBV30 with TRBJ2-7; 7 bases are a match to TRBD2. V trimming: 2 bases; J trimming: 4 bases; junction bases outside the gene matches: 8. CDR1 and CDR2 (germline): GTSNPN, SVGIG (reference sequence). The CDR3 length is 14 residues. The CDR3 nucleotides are TGTGCCTGGAGTCGGGGGGTAGCAGGGTACGAGCAGTACTTC. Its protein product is CAWSRGVAGYEQYF. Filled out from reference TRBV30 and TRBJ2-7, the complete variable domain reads SQTIHQWPATLVQPVGSPLSLECTVEGTSNPNLYWYRQAAGRGLQLLFYSVGIGQISSEVPQNLSASRPQDRQFILSSKKLLLSDSGFYLCAWSRGVAGYEQYFGPGTRLTVT.

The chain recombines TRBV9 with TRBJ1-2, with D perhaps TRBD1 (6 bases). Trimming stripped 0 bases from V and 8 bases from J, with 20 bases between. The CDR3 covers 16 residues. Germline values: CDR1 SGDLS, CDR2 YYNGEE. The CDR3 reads CASSVATGVGGKGYTF. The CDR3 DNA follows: TGTGCCAGCAGCGTAGCTACGGGTGTGGGGGGCAAGGGCTACACCTTC.

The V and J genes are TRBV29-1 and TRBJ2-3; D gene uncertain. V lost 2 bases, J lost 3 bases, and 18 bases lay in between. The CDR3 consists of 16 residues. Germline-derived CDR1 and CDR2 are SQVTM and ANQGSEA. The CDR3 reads CSVERLGPSRTDTQYF. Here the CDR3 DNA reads TGCAGCGTTGAAAGGCTAGGACCAAGCCGTACAGATACGCAGTATTTT.

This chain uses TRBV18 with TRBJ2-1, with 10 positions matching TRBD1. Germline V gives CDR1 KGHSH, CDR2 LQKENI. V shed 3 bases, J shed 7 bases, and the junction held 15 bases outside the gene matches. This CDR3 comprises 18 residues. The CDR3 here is CASSPIHGTGVSGNEQFF. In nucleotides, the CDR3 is TGTGCCAGCTCACCGATTCACGGGACAGGGGTTTCGGGTAATGAGCAGTTCTTC.

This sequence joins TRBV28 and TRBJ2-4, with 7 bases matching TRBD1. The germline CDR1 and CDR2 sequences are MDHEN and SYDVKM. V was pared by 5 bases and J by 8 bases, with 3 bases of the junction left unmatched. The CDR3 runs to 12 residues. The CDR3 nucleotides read TGTGCCAGCAGTATCCAGGGGGACATTCAGTACTTC. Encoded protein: CASSIQGDIQYF.

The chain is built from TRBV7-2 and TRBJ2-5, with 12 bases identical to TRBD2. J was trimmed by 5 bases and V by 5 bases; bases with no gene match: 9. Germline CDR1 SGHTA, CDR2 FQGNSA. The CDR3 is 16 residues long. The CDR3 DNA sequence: TGTGCCAGCAGCCCCGTGACTAGCGGGAGTAGGGAGACCCAGTACTTC. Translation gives CASSPVTSGSRETQYF. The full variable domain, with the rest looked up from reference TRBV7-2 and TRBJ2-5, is GAGVSQSPSNKVTEKGKDVELRCDPISGHTALYWYRQSLGQGLEFLIYFQGNSAPDKSGLPSDRFSAERTGGSVSTLTIQRTQQEDSAVYLCASSPVTSGSRETQYFGPGTRLLVL.

CDR3 coding DNA: TGCAGCGTTTGGACTAGCGGGAGTCACGAGCAGTACTTC. It is translated as CSVWTSGSHEQYF. The V call is TRBV29-1, the J call TRBJ2-7, with 13 bases that match TRBD2. Germline-derived CDR1 and CDR2 are SQVTM and ANQGSEA. This CDR3 region has 13 residues. V dropped 5 bases and J dropped 5; count of bases not matched to a gene: 3.

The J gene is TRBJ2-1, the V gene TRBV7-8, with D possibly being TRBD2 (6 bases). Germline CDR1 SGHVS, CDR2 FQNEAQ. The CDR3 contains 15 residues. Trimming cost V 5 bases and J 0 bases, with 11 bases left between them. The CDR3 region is CASSDRGSSYNEQFF. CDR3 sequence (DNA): TGTGCCAGCAGCGACCGGGGGAGCTCCTACAATGAGCAGTTCTTC.

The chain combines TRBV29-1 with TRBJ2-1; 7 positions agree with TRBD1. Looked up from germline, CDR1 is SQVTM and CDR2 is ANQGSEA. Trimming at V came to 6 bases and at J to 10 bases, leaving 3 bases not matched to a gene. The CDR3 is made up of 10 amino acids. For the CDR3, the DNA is TGCAGCGTCGGACAGGTCGAGCAGTTCTTC. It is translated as CSVGQVEQFF.

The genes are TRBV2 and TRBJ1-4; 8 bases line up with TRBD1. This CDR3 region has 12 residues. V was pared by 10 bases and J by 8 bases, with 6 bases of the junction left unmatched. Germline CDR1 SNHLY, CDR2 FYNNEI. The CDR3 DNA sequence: TGTGCCACGACAGGGGTCGGGGAAAAACTGTTTTTT. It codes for CATTGVGEKLFF.

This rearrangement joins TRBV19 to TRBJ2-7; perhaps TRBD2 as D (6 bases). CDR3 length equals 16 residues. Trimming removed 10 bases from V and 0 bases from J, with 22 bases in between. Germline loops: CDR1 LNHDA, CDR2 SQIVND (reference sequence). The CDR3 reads CATLDGSGGSSYEQYF. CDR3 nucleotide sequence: TGTGCCACCCTAGACGGGAGCGGAGGGAGCTCCTACGAGCAGTACTTC.

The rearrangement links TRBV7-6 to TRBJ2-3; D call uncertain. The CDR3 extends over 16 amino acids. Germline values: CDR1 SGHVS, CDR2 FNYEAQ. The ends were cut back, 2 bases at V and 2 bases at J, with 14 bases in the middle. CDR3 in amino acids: CASSLILTSPTDTQYF. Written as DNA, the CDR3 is TGTGCCAGCAGCTTAATACTCACCAGCCCCACAGATACGCAGTATTTT.

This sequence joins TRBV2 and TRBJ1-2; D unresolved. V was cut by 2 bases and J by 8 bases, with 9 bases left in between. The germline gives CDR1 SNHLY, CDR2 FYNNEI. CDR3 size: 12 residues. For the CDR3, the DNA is TGTGCCAGCAGTGAAAATGTTCGGGGCTACACCTTC. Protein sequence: CASSENVRGYTF.

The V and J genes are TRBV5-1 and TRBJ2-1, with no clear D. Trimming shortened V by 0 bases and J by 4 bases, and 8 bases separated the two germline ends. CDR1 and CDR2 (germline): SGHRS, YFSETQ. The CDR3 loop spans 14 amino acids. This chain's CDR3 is CASSLGWEYNEQFF. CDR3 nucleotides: TGCGCCAGCAGCTTGGGATGGGAATACAATGAGCAGTTCTTC.

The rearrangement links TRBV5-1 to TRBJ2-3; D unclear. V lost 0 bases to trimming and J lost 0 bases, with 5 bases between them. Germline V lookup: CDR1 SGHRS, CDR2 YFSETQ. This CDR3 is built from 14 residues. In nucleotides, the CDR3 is TGCGCCAGCAGCTTGGGGTCAAGCACAGATACGCAGTATTTT. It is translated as CASSLGSSTDTQYF.

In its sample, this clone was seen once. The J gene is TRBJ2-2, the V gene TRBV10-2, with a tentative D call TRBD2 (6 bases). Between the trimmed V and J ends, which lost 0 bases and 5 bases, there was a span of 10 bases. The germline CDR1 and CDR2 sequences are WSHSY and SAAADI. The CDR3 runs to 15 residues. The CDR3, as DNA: TGCGCCAGCAGTGAGTCAACGGGAGCTACCGGGGAGCTGTTTTTT. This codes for CASSESTGATGELFF.

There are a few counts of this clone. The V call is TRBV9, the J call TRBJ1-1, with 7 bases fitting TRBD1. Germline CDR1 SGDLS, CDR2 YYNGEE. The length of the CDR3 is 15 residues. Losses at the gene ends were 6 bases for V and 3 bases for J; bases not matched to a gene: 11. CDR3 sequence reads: CASTETGRSDTEAFF. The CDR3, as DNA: TGTGCCAGCACCGAGACAGGGAGGTCGGACACTGAAGCTTTCTTT.

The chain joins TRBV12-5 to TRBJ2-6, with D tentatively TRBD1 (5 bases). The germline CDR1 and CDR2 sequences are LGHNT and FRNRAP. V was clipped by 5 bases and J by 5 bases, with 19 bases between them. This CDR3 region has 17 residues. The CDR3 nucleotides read TGTGCTAGTGGTCAAAGGGTAGGACAAAGTCGGGCCAACGTCCTGACTTTC. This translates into CASGQRVGQSRANVLTF.